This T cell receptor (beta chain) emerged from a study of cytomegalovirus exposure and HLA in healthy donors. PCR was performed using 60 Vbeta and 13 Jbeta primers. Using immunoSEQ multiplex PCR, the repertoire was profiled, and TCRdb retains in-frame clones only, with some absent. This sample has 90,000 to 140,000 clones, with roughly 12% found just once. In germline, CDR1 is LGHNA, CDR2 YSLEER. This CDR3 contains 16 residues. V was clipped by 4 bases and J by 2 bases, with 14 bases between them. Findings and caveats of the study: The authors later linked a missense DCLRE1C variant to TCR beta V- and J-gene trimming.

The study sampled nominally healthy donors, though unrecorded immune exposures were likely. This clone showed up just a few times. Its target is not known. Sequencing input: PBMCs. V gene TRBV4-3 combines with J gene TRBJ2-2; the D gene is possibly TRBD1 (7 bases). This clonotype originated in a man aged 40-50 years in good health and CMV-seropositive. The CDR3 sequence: CASSPPGGTNTGELFF. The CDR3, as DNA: TGCGCCAGCAGCCCACCAGGGGGGACCAACACCGGGGAGCTGTTTTTT.